The clone carrying this T cell receptor beta chain was counted a single time. This sample is drawn from a study of cytomegalovirus exposure and HLA in healthy donors. The donors were healthy bone marrow donors. 60 Vbeta and 13 Jbeta primers were used in PCR. Per the original data handling: Roughly 11 million of the 60 million to 90 million unique TCR beta chains counted in a later analysis were shared. Using immunoSEQ multiplex PCR, the repertoire was profiled, and TCRdb retains in-frame clones only, with some absent. V and J calls and clone size are copied from that table; D and trimming were computed from the DNA. Of 90,000 to 140,000 clones listed, more than 60% were seen once; the top ten hold over 2%. Germline trimming cut 9 bases from V and 1 base from J; bases unmatched to any gene: 9. Germline V gene lookup returns CDR1 SNHLY and CDR2 FYNNEI. The CDR3 is 16 residues long.

The receptor's source is a man younger than 40 in good health and CMV-seronegative. V usage is TRBV2 and J usage is TRBJ2-6, with 7 bases aligning to TRBD1. The sequenced sample consisted of PBMCs. CDR3 nucleotide sequence: TGTGCCAGGTCAGACAGGGTGCGGTCTGGGGCCAACGTCCTGACTTTC. It is translated as CARSDRVRSGANVLTF. The full variable domain, with the rest looked up from reference TRBV2 and TRBJ2-6, is EPEVTQTPSHQVTQMGQEVILRCVPISNHLYFYWYRQILGQKVEFLVSFYNNEISEKSEIFDDQFSVERPDGSNFTLKIRSTKLEDSAMYFCARSDRVRSGANVLTFGAGSRLTVL.